This record looks at one T cell receptor beta chain sequence and its context. Its target is not known. This record comes from a study of early T cells in non-severe SARS-CoV-2 infection. At the level of the study: Investigators sequenced bulk RNA drawn from unsorted whole blood, and chains remained unpaired. Study results and limitations: The VDJdb matching leaned toward anti-spike CD8 responses and overlooked private and CD4 specificities.

Unique molecular identifiers tagged individual cDNA molecules. TCRdb re-analysed the 5' RACE reads in MiXCR, keeping a single row per CDR3 protein. The table includes around 72,000 distinct CDR3 sequences, around 10% detected once. From germline, CDR1 is SNHLY and CDR2 FYNNEI. V shed 8 bases and J shed 13 bases, with 21 bases lying between them. The CDR3 contains 13 residues. The rearrangement links TRBV2 to TRBJ2-1; D is perhaps TRBD2 (5 bases). Source: whole blood, taken at baseline. This TCR came from an adult who was a healthcare worker with PCR-confirmed SARS-CoV-2 infection or an uninfected control (not recorded which). CDR3 in amino acids: CASSPGSEAPQFF. The CDR3 region has the DNA TGTGCCAGCTCCCCGGGGTCTGAGGCACCCCAGTTCTTC.